The 20 T cell receptor beta chains below come from one sample, sequenced in a study of blood T cell repertoires in COVID-19. TCRdb's table, derived via immunoSEQ multiplex PCR, lists solely in-frame clones and lacks some. The table records 150,000 to 200,000 clones, about 88% of them present only once. The material sequenced was peripheral blood. These receptor sequences come from a woman aged 80 or older in a cohort sampled during active or convalescent COVID-19.

The chain links TRBV9 to TRBJ2-2, with a tentative D call TRBD2 (6 bases). Deletions cut 0 bases from V and 7 bases from J, with 13 bases between. Germline-derived CDR1 and CDR2 are SGDLS and YYNGEE. The CDR3 consists of 15 residues. In DNA, the CDR3 is TGTGCCAGCAGCGTAGGGCGGGATAGGAGCGGGGAGCTGTTTTTT. Its translation: CASSVGRDRSGELFF. Full variable domain (remainder filled in from reference TRBV9 and TRBJ2-2): DSGVTQTPKHLITATGQRVTLRCSPRSGDLSVYWYQQSLDQGLQFLIQYYNGEERAKGNILERFSAQQFPDLHSELNLSSLELGDSALYFCASSVGRDRSGELFFGEGSRLTVL.

V usage is TRBV3-1 (or the pseudogene TRBV3-2) and J usage is TRBJ2-2, with D unclear. CDR3 length: 13 residues. V lost 2 bases and J 4 bases, leaving 5 bases between the germline ends. Germline V gives CDR1 LGHDT, CDR2 YNNKEL (reference sequence). DNA for the CDR3: TGTGCCAGCAGCCAACACGGCACCGGGGAGCTGTTTTTT. Translated: CASSQHGTGELFF.

V and J are TRBV27 and TRBJ2-1, with a weak D call TRBD2 (6 bases). The CDR3 runs 18 residues. Germline CDR1 reads MNHEY; CDR2 reads SMNVEV (reference sequence). Trimming shortened V by 2 bases and J by 0 bases, and 17 bases separated the two germline ends. CDR3 protein: CASSLPLAGPSSYNEQFF. The CDR3 coding sequence is TGTGCCAGCAGTTTACCTCTTGCGGGACCAAGCTCCTACAATGAGCAGTTCTTC.

The V gene is TRBV6-6, the J gene TRBJ2-1; the match to TRBD2 covers 13 bases. The trim removed 8 bases at V and 4 bases at J, leaving 8 bases unmatched. CDR1 is MNHNY and CDR2 is SVGAGI in the germline V gene (reference sequence). This CDR3 region has 16 residues. The DNA for the CDR3 is TGTGCCAGCCGAGATTGGACTAGCGGGGGATACAATGAGCAGTTCTTC. Protein: CASRDWTSGGYNEQFF.

The chain recombines TRBV3-1 (or the pseudogene TRBV3-2) with TRBJ2-7; 7 bases line up with TRBD2. The trim removed 1 base at V and 2 bases at J, leaving 5 bases unmatched. CDR3 length: 15 amino acids. CDR1 and CDR2 (germline): LGHDT, YNNKEL (reference sequence). The CDR3 loop is CASSQAGLLTYEQYF. The DNA of the CDR3 is TGTGCCAGCAGCCAAGCGGGACTACTTACCTACGAGCAGTACTTC.

The J gene is TRBJ1-1, the V gene TRBV5-6; D gene uncertain. V dropped 0 bases and J dropped 8 bases, with 5 bases sitting between them. The CDR3 has 11 residues. CDR1 is SGHDT, CDR2 YYEEEE, per germline. CDR3 residues: CASSLAFEAFF. CDR3 DNA sequence: TGTGCCAGCAGCTTGGCGTTCGAAGCTTTCTTT.

V is TRBV7-2 and J is TRBJ2-7, with TRBD1 matching 7 bases. The CDR3 has 17 residues. V trimming: 5 bases; J trimming: 1 base; junction bases outside the gene matches: 14. CDR1 is SGHTA, CDR2 FQGNSA, per germline. The CDR3 bases are TGTGCCAGCAGCCCTTCAAACGACAGGGCCTCGTCCTACGAGCAGTACTTC. Protein sequence: CASSPSNDRASSYEQYF.

This sequence joins TRBV18 and TRBJ2-1; 10 bases agree with TRBD1. The V gene's germline CDR1 is KGHSH and CDR2 LQKENI. This CDR3 has 15 amino acids. With V trimmed by 6 bases and J by 15 bases, 17 bases remained unmatched. CDR3 amino acids: CASSSGTGALRVWFF. The CDR3 region has the DNA TGTGCCAGCTCGTCCGGGACAGGGGCTCTCCGGGTGTGGTTCTTC.

This chain connects TRBV11-3 to TRBJ2-1; perhaps TRBD2 as D (6 bases). The ends were cut back, 5 bases at V and 5 bases at J, with 13 bases in the middle. Germline V gene lookup returns CDR1 SGHNT and CDR2 YENEEA. The CDR3 totals 14 residues. As DNA, the CDR3 is TGTGCCAGCAGCGCGGGATTGCTGAACAATGAGCAGTTCTTC. This codes for CASSAGLLNNEQFF.

V is TRBV2 and J is TRBJ1-2; 9 bases fit TRBD1. CDR3 length: 13 amino acids. Germline V gene data show CDR1 as SNHLY and CDR2 as FYNNEI. V dropped 8 bases and J dropped 3; count of bases not matched to a gene: 4. Here the CDR3 reads CASRTGVDYGYTF. CDR3 in DNA: TGTGCCAGCCGGACAGGGGTGGACTATGGCTACACCTTC. The full variable domain, its missing parts supplied by reference TRBV2 and TRBJ1-2, is EPEVTQTPSHQVTQMGQEVILRCVPISNHLYFYWYRQILGQKVEFLVSFYNNEISEKSEIFDDQFSVERPDGSNFTLKIRSTKLEDSAMYFCASRTGVDYGYTFGSGTRLTVV.

V and J are TRBV28 and TRBJ2-7; maybe TRBD2 (6 bases). This CDR3 comprises 15 residues. Trimming stripped 1 base from V and 6 bases from J, with 16 bases between. CDR1 MDHEN and CDR2 SYDVKM come from the germline V gene. CDR3: CASSLLAGRRGEQYF. DNA for the CDR3: TGTGCCAGCAGTTTATTGGCAGGGAGGAGAGGCGAGCAGTACTTC.

This chain uses TRBV6-2 or TRBV6-3 with TRBJ2-5, with a weak D call TRBD1 (5 bases). Germline loops: CDR1 MNHEY, CDR2 SVGEGT. This CDR3 spans 15 amino acids. V lost 6 bases and J lost 1, with 15 bases in between. For the CDR3, the DNA is TGTGCCAGCAGCCCACATTATGACAGCCAAGAGACCCAGTACTTC. Protein: CASSPHYDSQETQYF.

The V gene is TRBV19, the J gene TRBJ1-1; 7 bases map to TRBD1. The V gene's germline CDR1 is LNHDA and CDR2 SQIVND (reference sequence). J lost 4 bases, V lost 6 bases, and 20 bases had no gene match. The CDR3 consists of 18 residues. The CDR3 region has the DNA TGTGCCAGTAGGGGGCTGCGGACAGGCAACGATCCGGTCACTGAAGCTTTCTTT. Its protein is CASRGLRTGNDPVTEAFF.

V gene TRBV19 combines with J gene TRBJ1-5; 8 positions match TRBD1. The CDR3 sequence is 14 residues long. The V and J ends lost 6 bases and 3 bases, in that order; junction bases with no gene match: 4. Germline V gene data show CDR1 as LNHDA and CDR2 as SQIVND (reference sequence). CDR3 sequence (DNA): TGTGCCAGTAGGGGACAGGCCAACAATCAGCCCCAGCATTTT. Protein product: CASRGQANNQPQHF.

This chain uses TRBV12-3 or TRBV12-4 with TRBJ1-2; D not resolved. V gave up 2 bases and J gave up 6 bases, with 10 bases separating them. This CDR3 is built from 13 residues. CDR3 in DNA: TGTGCCAGCAGTTTAAAGTCGGCGGATGGCTACACCTTC. This encodes CASSLKSADGYTF.

In its sample, this clone was seen once. This sequence joins TRBV5-1 and TRBJ1-1, with D maybe TRBD1 (5 bases). Trimming pared 5 bases from V and 3 bases from J, leaving 14 bases between. Germline V gives CDR1 SGHRS, CDR2 YFSETQ. This CDR3 contains 14 residues. The CDR3 here is CASRPLGVDTEAFF. CDR3 nucleotide sequence: TGCGCCAGCAGGCCCCTAGGGGTGGACACTGAAGCTTTCTTT.

The sample holds a few counts of this clone. The rearrangement links TRBV5-4 to TRBJ2-5; possibly TRBD1 for D (5 bases). CDR1 is SGHNT and CDR2 is YYREEE in the germline V gene (reference sequence). This CDR3 contains 13 residues. The germline V and J ends were trimmed by 2 bases and 5 bases, with 10 bases remaining between them. CDR3 DNA sequence: TGTGCCAGCAGCTTTGGGGCCACGGAGACCCAGTACTTC. Residues: CASSFGATETQYF.

V and J are TRBV7-2 and TRBJ2-7; 8 bases are a match to TRBD1. V shed 3 bases, J shed 1 base, and the junction held 8 bases outside the gene matches. The CDR3 has 16 residues. From germline, CDR1 is SGHTA and CDR2 FQGNSA. In nucleotides, the CDR3 is TGTGCCAGCAGCTTTAGGAGACAGGGGAGGTCCTACGAGCAGTACTTC. Encoded protein: CASSFRRQGRSYEQYF.

The chain employs TRBV19 and TRBJ1-1; unclear D gene. The germline V gene has CDR1 LNHDA and CDR2 SQIVND (reference sequence). V lost 7 bases and J 3 bases, leaving 9 bases between the germline ends. The CDR3 is made up of 12 amino acids. This chain's CDR3 is CASKESHTEAFF. Written as DNA, the CDR3 is TGTGCCAGTAAAGAGAGCCACACTGAAGCTTTCTTT.

This chain connects TRBV10-2 to TRBJ1-5, with 7 bases fitting TRBD1. CDR1 and CDR2 from the germline V gene are WSHSY and SAAADI. The CDR3 is made up of 13 amino acids. The V gene end was trimmed by 6 bases and the J gene end by 1 base; junction bases not matched to a gene: 0. CDR3 protein: CASRQGSNQPQHF. The CDR3 nucleotides read TGCGCCAGCAGACAGGGGAGCAATCAGCCCCAGCATTTT.